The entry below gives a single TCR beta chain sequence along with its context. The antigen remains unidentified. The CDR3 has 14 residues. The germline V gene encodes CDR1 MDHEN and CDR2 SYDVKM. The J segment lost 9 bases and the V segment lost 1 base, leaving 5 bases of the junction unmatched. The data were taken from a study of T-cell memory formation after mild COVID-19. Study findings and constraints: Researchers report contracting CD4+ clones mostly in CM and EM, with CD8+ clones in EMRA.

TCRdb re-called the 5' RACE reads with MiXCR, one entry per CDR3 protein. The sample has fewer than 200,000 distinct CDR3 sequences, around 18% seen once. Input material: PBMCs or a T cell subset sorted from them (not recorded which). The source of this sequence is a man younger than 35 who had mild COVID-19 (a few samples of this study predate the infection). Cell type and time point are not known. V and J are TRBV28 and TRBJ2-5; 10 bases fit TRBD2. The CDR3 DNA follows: TGTGCCAGCAGTTTATCGTCTAGCGGGGGTTCCCAGTACTTC. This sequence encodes CASSLSSSGGSQYF.